This T cell receptor (beta chain) was profiled in a study of cytomegalovirus exposure and HLA in healthy donors (dated by TCRdb to 2016 to 2017). Regarding the complete study: An earlier analysis of approximately 640 of the donors reported 276 Gb of sequence data and 117 million unique TCR beta sequences from about 200 million T cells. Roughly 310 gigabases of sequencing data and tens of millions of unique TCR sequences were included in an early release covering about 620 HLA-typed donors. Among the approximately 420 genotyped donors, around 81% belonged to the genetic ancestry cluster associated with self-reported Caucasian donors. The study aimed to test whether signatures of past pathogen exposure could be identified by cataloging public T cell receptors. The T cell repertoires of some 670 subjects were profiled by immunosequencing and related to cytomegalovirus serostatus. A separate validation cohort of some 130 different subjects was used in addition to the roughly 700-subject first cohort. The study combined high-throughput TCR immunosequencing, statistical association of individual TCRs with disease status, and machine learning to predict cytomegalovirus infection status. To study patterns of TCR occurrence, a later analysis re-analyzed previously published TCR beta repertoires from around 700 donors and added high-resolution HLA genotyping. Rather than using new phenotypic data, the later analysis identified candidate immune exposures from TCR beta sequences and from how often those sequences occurred across donors. In an earlier analysis of 500 to 650 of the donors, high-throughput TCR beta sequencing was used to judge whether each TCR beta V gene segment behaved as functional or pseudogenic. Donor age, sex, ethnicity and CMV serostatus were compiled together with the repertoire data. A later genetic analysis used genome-wide SNP genotypes for about three fifths of the 666 donors, treating that subset as a discovery cohort. All discovery cohort repertoires had been generated on a single sequencing platform. HLA typing included class I and class II loci at four-digit resolution. The number of donors typed differed by locus, with roughly 629-640 for A, B, C, DRB1 and DQB1, more than 500 for DQA1, nearly 610 for DPA1, and under 490 for DPB1. Four or five DR-DQ haplotypes were handled as single units for association and clustering because linkage in the cohort was strong. On average, around 240,000 unique TCR beta nucleotide sequences were sequenced per donor among a few hundred genotyped donors of the cohort, with around 19% of those sequences being non-productive. Overall results and qualifications from the work: Because HLA typing was unavailable for some donors at each locus, only the typed subset was used in association tests. Compared with equally common non-associated chains, HLA-associated TCR beta chains in a later analysis were more clonally expanded and had lower generation probabilities. In a later analysis, several top co-occurrence clusters were reported to appear linked to parvovirus B19, influenza, CMV and Epstein-Barr virus. A later analysis associated about 16,000 TCR beta sequences with specific HLA alleles at a false discovery rate of 0.05. Compared with the approximately 710-donor mean, donors in an Asian-associated ancestry cluster had fewer N-insertions in productive TCRs, according to a later genetic analysis. Broadly in line with IMGT annotations, most TCR beta V segments showed up in productive rearrangements about 90% or about 30% of the time in an earlier analysis of several hundred of the donors. The authors suggested that the approach could potentially be extended to other disease states and immunological phenotypes. Linkage disequilibrium might explain the correlated functional status among segregating V segments, but an unknown experimental factor could not be excluded. A cluster of highly shared sequence variants was judged likely to be a technical artifact of the sequencing pipeline. The only immune exposure information available for the cohort was CMV serostatus. Most TCR sequences were observed very rarely across donors, whereas some public TCRs were present in many individuals. In this cohort, only TCR beta chains were sequenced, and detectable features were limited by the absence of alpha or paired-chain data. A further reported finding was that TCR beta sequences accurately predicted the HLA-A and HLA-B alleles for most subjects in the first cohort. Cytomegalovirus status was reported to be diagnosed by the classifier with high specificity and sensitivity in both the original and validation cohorts. Some IMGT-functional V segments, including TRBV6-2 and TRBV6-3, could not be distinguished by the 87-base-pair reads and were therefore excluded. In vitro tests confirmed that a few of the cytomegalovirus-associated TCR beta chains recognize cytomegalovirus antigens. A later analysis found that most CMV-associated TCR beta chains appeared HLA-restricted, with HLA associations seemingly driven largely by CMV exposure. A later genetic analysis associated a missense DCLRE1C variant with V-gene and J-gene trimming of TCR beta chains, and an independent cohort replicated the association. Because counts were too low, seventeen rarely observed V segments, including chromosome 9 orphons, were excluded from the earlier analysis of roughly 580 of the donors. Assigning TCR associations to individual alleles was difficult when HLA alleles, especially DR and DQ, strongly co-occurred. According to a later analysis, TCR association rates differed among HLA loci, with DRB1 alleles showing the most associated TCRs and HLA-C alleles showing the fewest. Roughly uniform sequencing depth across donors was assumed in presence/absence analyses, although this assumption may not hold. A total of 150 or so TCR beta chains were listed by the study as associated with cytomegalovirus.

From its cysteine to its phenylalanine, the CDR3 spans 15 amino acids. Only the CDR3 DNA is retained, 45 bases long and in frame from the first base. CDR1 and CDR2 (MGHRA, YSYEKL) derive from the germline V gene. V loses 2 bases of germline sequence and J loses 3 bases, and the interval between the two ends is 11 bases. Details on this clone: Its specific antigen is unknown. No base quality values were provided; no much bigger clone lies one nucleotide off.

The library came from the immunoSEQ multiplex PCR assay. For the multiplex PCR, a mixture combining 60 forward primers for TCR Vbeta segments and 13 reverse primers for TCR Jbeta segments was used. Amplification of the CDR3 region of rearranged TCR beta genes was performed with a multiplex PCR assay on genomic DNA. The amplified TCR beta libraries were sequenced on the Illumina HiSeq System as 87-base-pair reads. The original pipeline was this. A later analysis tallied approximately 87 million unique TCR beta chains across the 700 or so repertoires, and about 12 million of those chains were shared by two or more donors. To remove PCR and sequencing errors, raw reads were error-corrected and collapsed into unique sequences using a nearest-neighbor algorithm that merged closely related sequences. Alignment of CDR3 sequences to IMGT reference sequences was used to assign V, D and J gene segments. Each retained sequence needed at least a six-nucleotide match to both a V gene segment and a J gene segment. Rearrangements were classified as productive when the CDR3 lacked stop codons and remained in frame with V and J, and all other rearrangements were classified as non-productive. Following IMGT convention, CDR3 was defined as the stretch from the second conserved V-encoded cysteine to the conserved J-encoded phenylalanine. In an earlier analysis of approximately 500 of the donors, sequences lacking an unambiguous match to a single V gene segment were excluded. An earlier analysis of several hundred of the donors called V segments functional above 56.7% productive rearrangements and segregating when the between-donor standard deviation exceeded 5%. A statistical classification framework was developed to diagnose cytomegalovirus status using the catalog of TCR beta chain sequences. V and J gene assignment, in a later analysis, came from comparing TCR nucleotide sequences with IMGT/GENE-DB human TR gene sequences. In a later analysis, CDR3 sequences and most-parsimonious VDJ recombination scenarios were assigned using the TCRdist pipeline. In a later analysis, every TCR beta chain was defined by the combination of its CDR3 amino acid sequence and its V-gene family, and reads without a unique V-gene family were dropped. As a way to deal with suspected cross-contamination and a sequencing artifact, a later analysis dropped 592 nucleotide sequences that were highly shared and had low generation probability. A later analysis calculated a clonal expansion index for each public chain from normalized within-repertoire ranks of inferred template counts. In a later analysis, generation probabilities were computed using a VDJ recombination model fitted to out-of-frame rearrangements, and the results were checked against IGoR. A later analysis scored TCR-TCR, TCR-HLA and TCR-CMV co-occurrence with hypergeometric tests, applying a repertoire-size bias correction to TCR pairs. To estimate false discovery rates, a later analysis permuted the HLA or CMV assignments 20 times. A later analysis grouped co-occurring TCRs with DBSCAN, adding TCRdist sequence similarity when clustering within HLA-allele-positive subsets. Co-occurrence clustering excluded repertoires with fewer than 30,000 or more than 120,000 public chains, plus five with anomalous nucleotide sharing. Drawn from immuneACCESS, this table holds only the in-frame rearrangements with V and J called that TCRdb kept. Clones are partly lost; checked studies trace under half to an unresolved V gene and leave the rest unexplained. V and J calls and clone size are given by that table; D and trimming were obtained from the DNA. This sample lists about 130,000 clones; roughly 75% were detected once. Approximately 5% of the sample is taken by the ten largest.

In total, roughly 670 healthy bone marrow donors made up the cohort. Cohort members were all nominally healthy when sampled, although unrecorded immune exposures were likely present. The donor tested CMV seronegative and was one of the 352 seronegative cohort members. Each donor provided a peripheral blood sample, and peripheral blood mononuclear cells were used for TCR beta sequencing. The Qiagen DNeasy Blood Extraction Kit was used to extract genomic DNA from the blood cell samples. The V gene is TRBV4-1 and the J gene is TRBJ1-5; a tentative D match to TRBD1 spans 6 bases. Input material: PBMCs. The clonotype comes from a man aged 25-45 years in good health and CMV-seronegative. The CDR3 sequence is CASSQTRGNNQPQHF. The bases read TGCGCCAGCAGCCAAACCAGGGGAAACAATCAGCCCCAGCATTTT.